These 32 T cell receptor beta chains originate from one sample sequenced in a study of cytomegalovirus exposure and HLA in healthy donors. 13 Jbeta primers and 60 Vbeta primers were used for the PCR. Clones were sequenced by immunoSEQ multiplex PCR, and TCRdb holds only the in-frame ones, with some missing. The sample carries about 160,000 clones, around 69% recorded once. What was sequenced was PBMCs. These receptors were obtained from a man aged 55 to 70 in good health and CMV-seronegative.

V is TRBV6-1 and J is TRBJ1-1, with no clear D. V dropped 6 bases and J dropped 0 bases, with 14 bases sitting between them. Germline assignment: CDR1 MNHNS and CDR2 SASEGT. The CDR3 is made up of 15 amino acids. This chain's CDR3 is CASSGVKELNTEAFF. The CDR3 nucleotides read TGTGCCAGCAGCGGGGTCAAGGAGTTGAACACTGAAGCTTTCTTT.

This clone was counted between two and nine times. This chain links TRBV30 with TRBJ2-7; D is perhaps TRBD1 (6 bases). V lost 8 bases to trimming and J lost 3 bases, with 14 bases between them. The CDR3 has 12 residues. Germline lookup yields CDR1 GTSNPN and CDR2 SVGIG (reference sequence). The CDR3 coding sequence is TGTGCCAGAAGCAGGGACAACTACGAGCAGTACTTC. As protein: CARSRDNYEQYF.

J is TRBJ2-1 and V is TRBV2, with 8 bases aligning to TRBD2. Germline assignment: CDR1 SNHLY and CDR2 FYNNEI. This CDR3 comprises 14 residues. The J segment lost 9 bases and the V segment lost 3 bases, leaving 7 bases of the junction unmatched. CDR3 sequence: CASSESRGGGEQFF. CDR3 bases: TGTGCCAGCAGTGAGTCCCGGGGGGGCGGTGAGCAGTTCTTC.

The V and J genes are TRBV9 and TRBJ2-1; maybe TRBD1 (5 bases). The CDR3 is 14 residues long. Germline V gives CDR1 SGDLS, CDR2 YYNGEE. Trimming shortened V by 3 bases and J by 10 bases, and 17 bases separated the two germline ends. The CDR3 region has the DNA TGTGCCAGCAGCGCGACAGATGCTTCCCCCGAGCAGTTCTTC. Translation gives CASSATDASPEQFF. Drawing the rest from reference TRBV9 and TRBJ2-1, the complete variable domain is DSGVTQTPKHLITATGQRVTLRCSPRSGDLSVYWYQQSLDQGLQFLIQYYNGEERAKGNILERFSAQQFPDLHSELNLSSLELGDSALYFCASSATDASPEQFFGPGTRLTVL.

The chain recombines TRBV15 with TRBJ2-5; 11 bases are a match to TRBD2. The CDR3 totals 16 residues. Germline CDR1 and CDR2: LNHNV and YYDKDF (reference sequence). V lost 2 bases, J lost 4 bases, and 6 bases stayed unmatched. The CDR3: CATSRRLAGGRETQYF. As DNA, the CDR3 is TGTGCCACCAGCAGAAGGCTAGCGGGGGGCCGAGAGACCCAGTACTTC.

V usage is TRBV2 and J usage is TRBJ2-7, with 10 bases fitting TRBD2. The CDR3 is made up of 15 amino acids. Germline CDR1 is SNHLY and CDR2 is FYNNEI. Trimming took 4 bases from V and 4 from J; bases not matched to a gene: 7. The CDR3 sequence is CASSVGSGRAYEQYF. As DNA, the CDR3 is TGTGCCAGCAGTGTCGGAAGCGGGAGGGCGTACGAGCAGTACTTC. The full variable domain, rest sourced from reference TRBV2 and TRBJ2-7, is EPEVTQTPSHQVTQMGQEVILRCVPISNHLYFYWYRQILGQKVEFLVSFYNNEISEKSEIFDDQFSVERPDGSNFTLKIRSTKLEDSAMYFCASSVGSGRAYEQYFGPGTRLTVT.

This clone appeared a few times. In nucleotides, the CDR3 is TGTGCCAGCAGCCCTACCCGAGTGTCCCAAGAGACCCAGTACTTC. As protein: CASSPTRVSQETQYF. The rearrangement links TRBV27 to TRBJ2-5; D remains unclear. The CDR3 totals 15 residues. V was shortened by 6 bases and J by 1 base, with 15 bases between the two germline ends. CDR1 MNHEY and CDR2 SMNVEV come from the germline V gene (reference sequence).

This chain uses TRBV28 with TRBJ2-7; maybe TRBD2 (5 bases). Trimming removed 5 bases from V and 7 bases from J, with 21 bases in between. The CDR3 contains 15 residues. Germline-derived CDR1 and CDR2 are MDHEN and SYDVKM. The CDR3 DNA is TGTGCCAGCAGTGTCCAGACCCTAGCCGCGAAGGAGCAGTACTTC. Translated: CASSVQTLAAKEQYF.

This clone showed up just once. The V gene is TRBV16, the J gene TRBJ2-7; D remains unclear. Trimming stripped 1 base from V and 5 bases from J, with 12 bases between. The CDR3 sequence is 14 residues long. Germline V gene data show CDR1 as KGHSY and CDR2 as FQNENV. The CDR3 is CASSQYNPRDEQYF. CDR3 nucleotides: TGTGCCAGCAGCCAATATAACCCACGGGACGAGCAGTACTTC.

The rearrangement joins TRBV30 to TRBJ2-3; TRBD1 matches 7 bases. V lost 4 bases to trimming and J lost 1 base; unmatched junction nucleotides: 5. CDR3 size: 14 residues. Germline CDR1 reads GTSNPN; CDR2 reads SVGIG (reference sequence). The CDR3 nucleotides are TGTGCCTGGAACAGGGGACCCCGCACAGATACGCAGTATTTT. Translated, it gives CAWNRGPRTDTQYF.

This chain uses TRBV30 with TRBJ2-2; the match to TRBD1 covers 8 bases. V gave up 3 bases and J gave up 1 base; unmatched junction bases: 7. Germline CDR1 GTSNPN, CDR2 SVGIG (reference sequence). The CDR3 sequence is 16 residues long. CDR3 sequence reads: CAWRHPGGLNTGELFF. The CDR3 nucleotides read TGTGCCTGGAGGCACCCAGGGGGCCTGAACACCGGGGAGCTGTTTTTT.

In the case of this clone: Additional DNA sequences in this sample encode the identical CDR3. The rearrangement links TRBV5-1 to TRBJ1-2; D is possibly TRBD1 (6 bases). V was shortened by 0 bases and J by 2 bases, with 8 bases between the two germline ends. The germline V gene has CDR1 SGHRS and CDR2 YFSETQ. CDR3 length equals 14 residues. The CDR3 loop reads CASSLADRNYGYTF. CDR3 DNA sequence: TGCGCCAGCAGCTTGGCGGACAGAAACTATGGCTACACCTTC.

The CDR3 loop is CSARGDSMRYF. The CDR3 bases are TGCAGTGCTAGAGGGGACTCCATGAGGTATTTT. V and J are TRBV20-1 and TRBJ2-3; D is possibly TRBD2 (6 bases). V lost 1 base and J 14 bases, leaving 13 bases between the germline ends. There are 11 residues in the CDR3. CDR1 is DFQATT and CDR2 is SNEGSKA in the germline V gene (reference sequence).

The chain is built from TRBV5-1 and TRBJ1-3; tentative D call: TRBD1 (6 bases). V gave up 1 base and J gave up 4 bases, with 15 bases separating them. The CDR3 runs 16 residues. Germline CDR1 SGHRS, CDR2 YFSETQ. The DNA for the CDR3 is TGCGCCAGCAGCTTGTCCCGGACAGAAACAGGAAACACCATATATTTT. It is translated as CASSLSRTETGNTIYF.

This chain connects TRBV5-4 to TRBJ1-1, with 7 bases fitting TRBD1. The germline V gene has CDR1 SGHNT and CDR2 YYREEE (reference sequence). Trimming removed 4 bases from V and 6 bases from J; junction bases left unmatched: 3. The CDR3 is made up of 12 amino acids. CDR3 residues: CASSRQGAEAFF. For the CDR3, the DNA is TGTGCCAGCAGCCGACAGGGCGCTGAAGCTTTCTTT.

The genes are TRBV30 and TRBJ2-7, with 10 bases aligning to TRBD1. This CDR3 has 14 amino acids. Trimming cost V 1 base and J 7 bases; bases outside gene matches: 7. Looked up from germline, CDR1 is GTSNPN and CDR2 is SVGIG (reference sequence). CDR3 DNA: TGTGCCTGGAGTGGGGACAGGGGAGTGCGAGAGCAGTACTTC. Amino acids: CAWSGDRGVREQYF.

V usage is TRBV5-8 and J usage is TRBJ2-5; D is uncertain. V was pared by 6 bases and J by 2 bases, with 11 bases between. Germline V lookup: CDR1 SGHTS, CDR2 YDEGEE. The CDR3 is 13 amino acids. The DNA of the CDR3 is TGTGCCAGCAATCTGGGCGCGCAAGAGACCCAGTACTTC. Translation gives CASNLGAQETQYF.

This clone has only a few counts. V is TRBV7-9 and J is TRBJ2-1, with D possibly matching TRBD2 (6 bases). CDR3 size: 18 residues. V gave up 4 bases and J gave up 4 bases, with 23 bases separating them. The germline gives CDR1 SEHNR, CDR2 FQNEAQ (reference sequence). CDR3 bases: TGTGCCAGCAGCTGGGGGGTGGGGACGGGGTCGGTTTACAATGAGCAGTTCTTC. This gives the protein CASSWGVGTGSVYNEQFF.

This chain joins TRBV4-3 and TRBJ1-2; TRBD1 matches 8 bases. CDR3 size: 18 residues. Germline V gene lookup returns CDR1 LGHNA and CDR2 YSLEER. The J segment lost 7 bases and the V segment lost 0 bases, leaving 16 bases of the junction unmatched. CDR3 region: CASSQDFDRGLSWGGYTF. CDR3 DNA: TGCGCCAGCAGCCAAGATTTCGACAGGGGTTTAAGTTGGGGTGGCTACACCTTC.

This sequence joins TRBV28 and TRBJ1-6; unclear D gene. V shed 3 bases and J shed 2 bases, with 5 bases lying between them. This CDR3 has 14 residues. Germline assignment: CDR1 MDHEN and CDR2 SYDVKM. Written as DNA, the CDR3 is TGTGCCAGCAGTTTCCGAGCCTATAATTCACCCCTCCACTTT. Translated: CASSFRAYNSPLHF.

The CDR3 nucleotides read TGTGCCAGCAGCGGACAGGCGTGGGAGACCCAGTACTTC. Protein sequence: CASSGQAWETQYF. This sequence joins TRBV9 and TRBJ2-5; D possibly corresponds to TRBD1 (6 bases). Per germline, CDR1 SGDLS and CDR2 YYNGEE. This CDR3 is 13 amino acids long. Trimming pared 3 bases from V and 5 bases from J, leaving 11 bases between.

The gene calls are TRBV6-5 and TRBJ2-5, with 7 bases fitting TRBD2. Trimming removed 0 bases from V and 7 bases from J; junction bases left unmatched: 8. The CDR3 length is 15 residues. Germline values: CDR1 MNHEY, CDR2 SVGAGI. CDR3 sequence: CASSYSQQPSGTQYF. The CDR3 region has the DNA TGTGCCAGCAGTTACTCCCAACAGCCTAGCGGGACCCAGTACTTC.

The V and J genes are TRBV6-5 and TRBJ2-1; 7 bases map to TRBD2. Germline lookup yields CDR1 MNHEY and CDR2 SVGAGI. The CDR3 runs to 15 residues. With 6 bases clipped from V and 1 base from J, the junction kept 6 bases outside the gene matches. CDR3 sequence: CASRSGLLSYNEQFF. The DNA for the CDR3 is TGTGCCAGCAGGTCGGGACTATTGTCCTACAATGAGCAGTTCTTC.

The rearrangement uses TRBV5-8 and TRBJ2-7; D possibly corresponds to TRBD1 (6 bases). The CDR3 runs to 13 residues. Trimming stripped 7 bases from V and 6 bases from J, with 17 bases between. Germline loops: CDR1 SGHTS, CDR2 YDEGEE. CDR3 sequence reads: CASGLRAGAEQYF. The DNA for the CDR3 is TGTGCCAGCGGCCTAAGGGCAGGGGCCGAGCAGTACTTC.

This sequence joins TRBV19 and TRBJ2-5, with a weak D call TRBD1 (6 bases). Germline values: CDR1 LNHDA, CDR2 SQIVND (reference sequence). Between the trimmed V and J ends, which lost 4 bases and 5 bases, there was a span of 14 bases. This CDR3 contains 14 residues. The CDR3 loop reads CASSSQGSWETQYF. The CDR3 DNA is TGTGCCAGTAGTAGCCAGGGGTCGTGGGAGACCCAGTACTTC.

The chain uses TRBV10-1 and TRBJ2-3, with D perhaps TRBD2 (5 bases). Germline V CDR1 and CDR2: WNHNN, SYGVQD (reference sequence). This CDR3 contains 14 residues. V lost 0 bases and J lost 3, with 7 bases in between. CDR3 region: CASSESPGTDTQYF. In DNA form, the CDR3 reads TGCGCCAGCAGTGAGTCTCCGGGGACAGATACGCAGTATTTT.

The CDR3 is CASSVGTQETQYF. The CDR3 bases are TGTGCCAGCAGCGTCGGGACTCAAGAGACCCAGTACTTC. The chain combines TRBV9 with TRBJ2-5; D is possibly TRBD2 (6 bases). The V gene lost 2 bases and the J gene lost 2 bases, with 7 bases spanning the gap. The CDR3 covers 13 residues. Germline CDR1 is SGDLS and CDR2 is YYNGEE.

The genes are TRBV9 and TRBJ2-5; weak D call: TRBD1 (6 bases). The CDR3 sequence is 14 residues long. CDR1 and CDR2 from the germline V gene are SGDLS and YYNGEE. Trimming removed 4 bases from V and 4 bases from J, with 14 bases in between. CDR3 nucleotides: TGTGCCAGCAGCCAGTGGAAAGGGGGAGAGACCCAGTACTTC. Translating gives CASSQWKGGETQYF.

The chain uses TRBV7-2 and TRBJ2-2; D unresolved. Trimming left V 5 bases short and J 6 bases short, with 7 bases between. The CDR3 loop spans 12 amino acids. Germline V CDR1 and CDR2: SGHTA, FQGNSA. The CDR3 DNA sequence: TGTGCCAGCAGCACACAAGCCGGGGAGCTGTTTTTT. Residues: CASSTQAGELFF.

The chain is built from TRBV6-6 and TRBJ2-7; D remains unclear. Trimming cost V 2 bases and J 2 bases, with 10 bases left between them. This CDR3 spans 14 amino acids. CDR1 is MNHNY, CDR2 SVGAGI, per germline (reference sequence). The CDR3 here is CASSYSSQTYEQYF. As DNA, the CDR3 is TGTGCCAGCAGTTACAGCTCACAGACCTACGAGCAGTACTTC.

The V and J genes are TRBV19 and TRBJ1-1; weak D call: TRBD1 (5 bases). CDR1 LNHDA and CDR2 SQIVND come from the germline V gene (reference sequence). V was pared by 4 bases and J by 2 bases, with 17 bases between. This CDR3 spans 16 amino acids. The CDR3 is CASSRIGGEGNTEAFF. CDR3 DNA sequence: TGTGCCAGTAGTAGAATCGGGGGAGAGGGAAACACTGAAGCTTTCTTT.

This clone was recorded only once. The chain links TRBV28 to TRBJ2-5; 7 nucleotides match TRBD2. Gene TRBJ2-7 matches the end of the DNA better, so the J call may be wrong. This CDR3 spans 16 amino acids. The germline gives CDR1 MDHEN, CDR2 SYDVKM. Here the CDR3 DNA reads TGTGCCAGCAGTTCCCCCGGGGGGTCGGGTTCCTACGAGCAGTACTTC. Translated, it gives CASSSPGGSGSYEQYF.